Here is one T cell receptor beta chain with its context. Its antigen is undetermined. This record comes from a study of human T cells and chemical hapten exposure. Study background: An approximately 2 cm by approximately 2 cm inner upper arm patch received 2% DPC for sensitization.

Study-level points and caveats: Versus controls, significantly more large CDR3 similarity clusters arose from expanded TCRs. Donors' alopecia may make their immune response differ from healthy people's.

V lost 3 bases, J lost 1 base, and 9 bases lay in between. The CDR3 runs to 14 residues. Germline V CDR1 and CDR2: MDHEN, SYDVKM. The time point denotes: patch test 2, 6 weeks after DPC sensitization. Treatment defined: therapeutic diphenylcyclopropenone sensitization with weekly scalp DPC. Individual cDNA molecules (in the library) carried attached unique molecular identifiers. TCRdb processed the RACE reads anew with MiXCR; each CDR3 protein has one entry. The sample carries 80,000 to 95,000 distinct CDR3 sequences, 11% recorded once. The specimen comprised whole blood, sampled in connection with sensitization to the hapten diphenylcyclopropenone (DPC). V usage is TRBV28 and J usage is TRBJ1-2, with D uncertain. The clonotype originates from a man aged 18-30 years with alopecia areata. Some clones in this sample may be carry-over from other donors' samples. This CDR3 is CASSLVGHNYGYTF. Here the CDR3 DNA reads TGTGCCAGCAGTTTGGTTGGGCATAACTATGGCTACACCTTC.